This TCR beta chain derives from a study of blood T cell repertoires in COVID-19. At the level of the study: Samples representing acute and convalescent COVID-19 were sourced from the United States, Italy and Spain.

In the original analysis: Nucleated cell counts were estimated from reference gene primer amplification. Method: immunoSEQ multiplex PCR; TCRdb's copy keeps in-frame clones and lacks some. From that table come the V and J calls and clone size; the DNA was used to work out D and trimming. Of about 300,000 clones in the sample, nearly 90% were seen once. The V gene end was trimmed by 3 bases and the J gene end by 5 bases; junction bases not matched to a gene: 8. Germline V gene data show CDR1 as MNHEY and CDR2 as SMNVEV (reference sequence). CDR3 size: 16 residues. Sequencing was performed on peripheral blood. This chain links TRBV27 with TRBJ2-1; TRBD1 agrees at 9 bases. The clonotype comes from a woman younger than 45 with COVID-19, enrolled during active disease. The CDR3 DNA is TGTGCCAGCAGTTTTTTTGGGACAGGGCTCAACAATGAGCAGTTCTTC. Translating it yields CASSFFGTGLNNEQFF.